This T cell receptor beta chain was identified during a study of tumor and adjacent non-tumor tissue in lung cancer. No cell sorting was done before RNA was extracted from the tissue. TCRbeta libraries were built with three rounds of nested PCR, modified from ARM-PCR. Via MiXCR, TCRdb re-called the multiplex PCR reads, giving one row per CDR3 protein. The profile shows fewer than 80,000 distinct CDR3 sequences, around 70% of them singletons. V lost 10 bases to trimming and J lost 3 bases; unmatched junction nucleotides: 8. CDR3 length: 14 amino acids. In germline, CDR1 is ENHRY, CDR2 SYGVKD. Study-wide points: TCR diversity was significantly greater in tumor than normal lung tissue. Tumor repertoires had a smaller top 100 clone share than normal lung.

Turning to this clonotype: No antigen is known for it. A much bigger clone sits one base away, suggesting this may be a read error.

The receptor's source is a woman between 65 and 79 years old with non-small cell lung cancer. Material: lung tumor tissue. The chain carries TRBV10-3 and TRBJ2-2; 7 nucleotides match TRBD1. The CDR3, as DNA: TGTGCCAACGGAGTCACAGGGGACACCGGGGAGCTGTTTTTT. Protein product: CANGVTGDTGELFF.